The 30 T cell receptor beta chains presented below share a single source sample, sequenced in a study of graft-versus-host responses after intestinal transplantation. Their target antigens are unknown. Assay used: immunoSEQ multiplex PCR; TCRdb lists only in-frame clones, some missing. Of 84,000 or so clones in the sample, roughly 92% are singletons; the top ten hold around 0.33%. The sequencing used unstimulated CD4+ T cells sorted from spleen or lymph node cells, collected before intestinal transplant. The receptors derive from a human donor who received an intestinal transplant.

The chain recombines TRBV5-1 with TRBJ2-1, with 10 bases matching TRBD2. The V gene end was trimmed by 3 bases and the J gene end by 10 bases; junction bases not matched to a gene: 16. The CDR3 loop spans 17 amino acids. Germline assignment: CDR1 SGHRS and CDR2 YFSETQ. The CDR3, as DNA: TGCGCCAGCAGCTCCAAAGGACTTCTAGCGGGAGAAGAGGAGCAGTTCTTC. Its protein product is CASSSKGLLAGEEEQFF.

Of note for this clone: Because the CDR3's place on the DNA is in doubt, the DNA is left out and the CDR3 is given as listed by TCRdb. This rearrangement joins TRBV27 to TRBJ2-1; the listed D gene, TRBD2, was not tested against the DNA. Both ends counted, the CDR3 spans 17 residues. Germline V gene sequence: CDR1 MNHEY, CDR2 SMNVEV (reference sequence). CDR3 protein: CASSSSIGLAPYNEQFF.

The chain carries TRBV11-2 and TRBJ2-1; perhaps TRBD2 as D (7 bases). Germline assignment: CDR1 SGHAT and CDR2 FQNNGV. This CDR3 has 15 amino acids. The V end lost 1 base, the J end lost 2 bases, and 9 bases lay between the germline ends. CDR3 protein: CASSLGGGAYNEQFF. As DNA, the CDR3 is TGTGCCAGCAGCTTAGGCGGGGGCGCCTACAATGAGCAGTTCTTC.

The V gene is TRBV15, the J gene TRBJ2-2; D may be TRBD1 or TRBD2 (6 bases each). Trimming removed 0 bases from V and 7 bases from J, with 15 bases in between. CDR3 length: 16 amino acids. CDR1 is LNHNV and CDR2 is YYDKDF in the germline V gene (reference sequence). The CDR3 coding sequence is TGTGCCACCAGCAGAGATTCGGGGGCAAACCGCGGGGAGCTGTTTTTT. Translating it yields CATSRDSGANRGELFF.

This rearrangement joins TRBV5-1 to TRBJ2-6, with D possibly TRBD1 on 6 matching bases. V was pared by 4 bases and J by 0 bases, with 17 bases between. The CDR3 is 18 amino acids. Germline V gene data show CDR1 as SGHRS and CDR2 as YFSETQ. The CDR3 region has the DNA TGCGCCAGCAGCCCCCATGGGGACATCACCTCTGGGGCCAACGTCCTGACTTTC. Its translation: CASSPHGDITSGANVLTF.

J is TRBJ1-2 and V is TRBV6-6; 8 nucleotides agree with TRBD1. CDR3 length: 14 residues. With V trimmed by 7 bases and J by 2 bases, 6 bases remained unmatched. Germline CDR1 and CDR2: MNHNY and SVGAGI (reference sequence). Here the CDR3 reads CASIGDRRNYGYTF. The CDR3, as DNA: TGTGCCAGCATCGGGGACAGGAGAAACTATGGCTACACCTTC.

The chain employs TRBV9 and TRBJ1-1; possibly TRBD1 for D (6 bases). V shed 0 bases and J shed 0 bases, with 9 bases lying between them. The CDR3 consists of 15 residues. The germline gives CDR1 SGDLS, CDR2 YYNGEE. CDR3: CASSVDGTLNTEAFF. CDR3 sequence (DNA): TGTGCCAGCAGCGTAGACGGGACACTGAACACTGAAGCTTTCTTT.

The gene calls are TRBV7-6 and TRBJ1-1, with TRBD1 matching 7 bases. The J segment lost 4 bases and the V segment lost 6 bases, leaving 8 bases of the junction unmatched. CDR3 length: 14 residues. Per germline, CDR1 SGHVS and CDR2 FNYEAQ. This CDR3 reads CASRSQGRGTEAFF. The CDR3 DNA follows: TGTGCCAGCAGGTCACAGGGGCGGGGCACTGAAGCTTTCTTT.

The rearrangement uses TRBV19 and TRBJ2-1, with D possibly TRBD2 on 6 matching bases. This CDR3 region has 15 residues. V was shortened by 7 bases and J by 0 bases, with 13 bases between the two germline ends. CDR1 is LNHDA and CDR2 is SQIVND in the germline V gene (reference sequence). CDR3 sequence: CASTSGTYSYNEQFF. The CDR3 region has the DNA TGTGCCAGTACCTCCGGGACTTACTCCTACAATGAGCAGTTCTTC.

The chain uses TRBV18 and TRBJ2-3, with TRBD1 matching over 7 bases. The CDR3 is made up of 15 amino acids. Trimming took 3 bases from V and 2 from J; bases not matched to a gene: 5. Per germline, CDR1 KGHSH and CDR2 LQKENI. The CDR3 protein is CASSPRTGTTDTQYF. The CDR3 DNA is TGTGCCAGCTCACCTAGGACAGGTACCACAGATACGCAGTATTTT.

This clone is a singleton in its sample. V usage is TRBV28 and J usage is TRBJ2-6; D gene uncertain. Germline V lookup: CDR1 MDHEN, CDR2 SYDVKM. Trimming removed 9 bases from V and 0 bases from J, with 12 bases in between. This CDR3 has 15 residues. In DNA, the CDR3 is TGTGCCAGTCTAGTAGGCGGCTCTGGGGCCAACGTCCTGACTTTC. This translates into CASLVGGSGANVLTF.

V is TRBV28 and J is TRBJ2-5, with 12 positions matching TRBD1. CDR3 length equals 16 residues. V was pared by 5 bases and J by 5 bases, with 9 bases of the junction left unmatched. CDR1 is MDHEN, CDR2 SYDVKM, per germline. This chain's CDR3 is CASSIRDRGREETQYF. The CDR3 DNA follows: TGTGCCAGCAGTATCCGGGACAGGGGGCGAGAGGAGACCCAGTACTTC.

The chain recombines TRBV11-2 with TRBJ1-4; 10 nucleotides align to TRBD1. CDR1 is SGHAT and CDR2 is FQNNGV in the germline V gene. The CDR3 loop spans 15 amino acids. V dropped 7 bases and J dropped 8; count of bases not matched to a gene: 10. CDR3 protein: CASTRRDRGDEKLFF. The DNA for the CDR3 is TGTGCCAGCACCCGACGGGACAGGGGTGACGAAAAACTGTTTTTT.

V and J are TRBV28 and TRBJ1-3; 7 bases match TRBD1. The CDR3 sequence is 17 residues long. V gave up 5 bases and J gave up 0 bases; unmatched junction bases: 10. Germline CDR1 MDHEN, CDR2 SYDVKM. The CDR3 nucleotides are TGTGCCAGCAGTACCCCGACAGGGTGGCTCTCTGGAAACACCATATATTTT. This translates into CASSTPTGWLSGNTIYF.

The chain recombines TRBV5-1 with TRBJ2-7; 10 positions match TRBD2. The CDR3 consists of 14 residues. J gave up 6 bases and V 0 bases, and 3 bases lay outside the gene matches. Germline-derived CDR1 and CDR2 are SGHRS and YFSETQ. The CDR3 DNA reads TGCGCCAGCAGCTTGGCTAGCGGGGGTGGCGAGCAGTACTTC. Encoded protein: CASSLASGGGEQYF.

This clone was counted a single time. The rearrangement uses TRBV28 and TRBJ2-1; the match to TRBD2 covers 13 bases. The V gene's germline CDR1 is MDHEN and CDR2 SYDVKM. The CDR3 is 18 amino acids. J gave up 7 bases and V 0 bases, and 9 bases lay outside the gene matches. CDR3: CASSLWDILAGGPNEQFF. CDR3 nucleotide sequence: TGTGCCAGCAGTTTATGGGACATACTAGCGGGAGGGCCTAATGAGCAGTTCTTC.

This chain joins TRBV29-1 and TRBJ1-1, with D possibly matching TRBD1 (6 bases). The CDR3 is made up of 13 amino acids. The germline V gene has CDR1 SQVTM and CDR2 ANQGSEA. With 6 bases removed from V and 1 base from J, the gap between germline ends came to 12 bases. This CDR3 is CSVFGQPNTEAFF. The DNA of the CDR3 is TGCAGCGTATTCGGACAGCCGAACACTGAAGCTTTCTTT.

This sequence joins TRBV5-1 and TRBJ2-1, with D unresolved. Per germline, CDR1 SGHRS and CDR2 YFSETQ. The CDR3 is 13 residues long. V lost 1 base, J lost 4 bases, and 6 bases lay in between. The CDR3 sequence is CASSLLGYNEQFF. The CDR3, as DNA: TGCGCCAGCAGCTTGCTAGGGTACAATGAGCAGTTCTTC.

Here the CDR3 reads CAWRDGTGGNEQFF. DNA for the CDR3: TGTGCCTGGAGAGACGGGACAGGGGGCAATGAGCAGTTCTTC. V and J are TRBV30 and TRBJ2-1; 11 positions agree with TRBD1. Per germline, CDR1 GTSNPN and CDR2 SVGIG (reference sequence). The CDR3 loop spans 14 amino acids. Trimming at V came to 3 bases and at J to 6 bases, leaving 4 bases not matched to a gene.

V gene TRBV28 combines with J gene TRBJ2-5; tentatively, D is TRBD2 (5 bases). The CDR3 sequence is 14 residues long. Per germline, CDR1 MDHEN and CDR2 SYDVKM. Trimming stripped 2 bases from V and 5 bases from J, with 12 bases between. This CDR3 is CASSLMRAMETQYF. In DNA form, the CDR3 reads TGTGCCAGCAGTTTAATGAGGGCCATGGAGACCCAGTACTTC.

The CDR3 loop reads CASSPPTGAMNTEAFF. In DNA, the CDR3 is TGTGCCAGCTCACCTCCGACAGGGGCTATGAACACTGAAGCTTTCTTT. This chain joins TRBV18 and TRBJ1-1, with 8 bases identical to TRBD1. Trimming removed 3 bases from V and 0 bases from J; junction bases left unmatched: 6. Germline-derived CDR1 and CDR2 are KGHSH and LQKENI. The CDR3 totals 16 residues.

CDR3 DNA sequence: TGTGCCAGCAGCGCTACTAAAGAGGCGCACTATGGCTACACCTTC. Amino acids: CASSATKEAHYGYTF. The chain combines TRBV9 with TRBJ1-2; D gene uncertain. Germline V gene data show CDR1 as SGDLS and CDR2 as YYNGEE. The CDR3 is made up of 15 amino acids. Trimming took 3 bases from V and 3 from J, leaving 15 bases between them.

The chain combines TRBV28 with TRBJ2-1; D is undetermined. Germline V gives CDR1 MDHEN, CDR2 SYDVKM. The CDR3 consists of 15 residues. V was trimmed by 5 bases and J by 0 bases, leaving 11 bases between them. The CDR3 nucleotides read TGTGCCAGCAGTGTGGGCCGGAGCTCCTACAATGAGCAGTTCTTC. Translation gives CASSVGRSSYNEQFF.

V is TRBV28 and J is TRBJ1-2, with TRBD1 matching 7 bases. The trim removed 2 bases at V and 0 bases at J, leaving 3 bases unmatched. This CDR3 is 15 amino acids long. CDR1 is MDHEN and CDR2 is SYDVKM in the germline V gene. The CDR3 loop is CASSLGTASNYGYTF. The CDR3 coding sequence is TGTGCCAGCAGTTTAGGGACAGCTTCTAACTATGGCTACACCTTC.

V usage is TRBV7-9 and J usage is TRBJ2-7; D remains unclear. Per the germline V gene, CDR1 is SEHNR and CDR2 is FQNEAQ (reference sequence). The CDR3 has 12 residues. Trimming removed 1 base from V and 1 base from J, with 2 bases in between. CDR3: CASSLVSYEQYF. CDR3 coding DNA: TGTGCCAGCAGCTTAGTTTCCTACGAGCAGTACTTC.

The CDR3 reads CASSQGHGPGNTIYF. As DNA, the CDR3 is TGTGCCAGCAGCCAAGGTCACGGGCCTGGAAACACCATATATTTT. This chain joins TRBV4-2 and TRBJ1-3; no firm D call. Germline values: CDR1 LGHNA, CDR2 YNFKEQ. This CDR3 region has 15 residues. With 1 base removed from V and 2 bases from J, the gap between germline ends came to 9 bases.

The chain employs TRBV7-2 and TRBJ2-7; D uncertain. V was shortened by 7 bases and J by 1 base, with 11 bases between the two germline ends. The CDR3 loop spans 13 amino acids. Germline loops: CDR1 SGHTA, CDR2 FQGNSA. The CDR3 DNA follows: TGTGCCAGCACTCAACAAGGTTCCTACGAGCAGTACTTC. It yields the protein CASTQQGSYEQYF.

In this sample, this clone turned up once. The chain recombines TRBV7-8 with TRBJ1-2; 7 bases line up with TRBD1. CDR3 length: 17 amino acids. V dropped 2 bases and J dropped 5; count of bases not matched to a gene: 14. CDR1 SGHVS and CDR2 FQNEAQ come from the germline V gene. The CDR3 loop is CASSLSAITTGLYGYTF. The CDR3 nucleotides read TGTGCCAGCAGCTTATCGGCCATCACGACAGGGCTATATGGCTACACCTTC. The whole variable domain, filled in from reference TRBV7-8 and TRBJ1-2, reads GAGVSQSPRYKVAKRGQDVALRCDPISGHVSLFWYQQALGQGPEFLTYFQNEAQLDKSGLPSDRFFAERPEGSVSTLKIQRTQQEDSAVYLCASSLSAITTGLYGYTFGSGTRLTVV.

The V call is TRBV30, the J call TRBJ2-7, with D unclear. V lost 0 bases, J lost 0 bases, and 3 bases lay in between. The CDR3 length is 12 residues. From germline, CDR1 is GTSNPN and CDR2 SVGIG (reference sequence). The CDR3 nucleotides read TGTGCCTGGAGTGTAAGCTCCTACGAGCAGTACTTC. Translation: CAWSVSSYEQYF. The full variable domain, rest sourced from reference TRBV30 and TRBJ2-7, is SQTIHQWPATLVQPVGSPLSLECTVEGTSNPNLYWYRQAAGRGLQLLFYSVGIGQISSEVPQNLSASRPQDRQFILSSKKLLLSDSGFYLCAWSVSSYEQYFGPGTRLTVT.

V is TRBV27 and J is TRBJ2-7; D is tentatively TRBD1 or TRBD2 (5 bases each). This CDR3 is built from 14 residues. V lost 6 bases and J lost 5, with 17 bases in between. CDR1 MNHEY and CDR2 SMNVEV come from the germline V gene (reference sequence). The CDR3 loop reads CASRPGTTGHEQYF. CDR3 in DNA: TGTGCCAGCAGACCAGGGACGACCGGGCACGAGCAGTACTTC.